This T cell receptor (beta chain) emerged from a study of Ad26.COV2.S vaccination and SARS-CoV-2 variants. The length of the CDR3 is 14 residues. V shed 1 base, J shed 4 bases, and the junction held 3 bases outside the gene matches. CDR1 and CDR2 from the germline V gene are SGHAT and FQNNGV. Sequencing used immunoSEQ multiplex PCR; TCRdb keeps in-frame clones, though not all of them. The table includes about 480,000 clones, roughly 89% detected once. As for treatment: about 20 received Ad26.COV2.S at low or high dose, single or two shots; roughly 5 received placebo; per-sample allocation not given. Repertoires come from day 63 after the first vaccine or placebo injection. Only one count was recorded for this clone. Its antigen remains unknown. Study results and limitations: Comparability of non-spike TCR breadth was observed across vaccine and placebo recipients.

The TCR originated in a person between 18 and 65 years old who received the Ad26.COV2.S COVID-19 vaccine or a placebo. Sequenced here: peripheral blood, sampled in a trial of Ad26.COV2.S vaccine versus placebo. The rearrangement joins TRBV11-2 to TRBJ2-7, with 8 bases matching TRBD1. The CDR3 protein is CASSLGTGLYEQYF. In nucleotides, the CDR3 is TGTGCCAGCAGCTTAGGGACAGGGCTATACGAGCAGTACTTC.